These 23 T cell receptor beta chains were sequenced from one sample in a study of OX40 agonist ivuxolimab in advanced cancers. Profiled with immunoSEQ multiplex PCR; TCRdb holds only in-frame clones, not every one. The table records tens of thousands of clones, around 86% of them present only once. The source was CD4+ or CD8+ T cells sorted from blood, collected in a trial of the OX40 agonist ivuxolimab. Receptors were obtained from an adult with an advanced solid tumor such as melanoma, head and neck, liver or kidney cancer.

The rearrangement joins TRBV2 to TRBJ1-1; D is possibly TRBD1 (5 bases). The germline gives CDR1 SNHLY, CDR2 FYNNEI. This CDR3 contains 13 residues. The V end was cut by 5 bases, the J end by 3 bases, with 10 bases between. This CDR3 is CASSFRGYTEAFF. The CDR3 region has the DNA TGTGCCAGCAGTTTTCGGGGGTACACTGAAGCTTTCTTT.

The chain carries TRBV6-1 and TRBJ2-1; 8 nucleotides agree with TRBD2. This CDR3 contains 12 residues. Trimming took 4 bases from V and 10 from J; bases not matched to a gene: 3. The germline CDR1 and CDR2 sequences are MNHNS and SASEGT. The CDR3 reads CASSGRLAEQFF. The CDR3 nucleotides are TGTGCCAGCAGTGGGAGACTAGCGGAGCAGTTCTTC.

J is TRBJ2-7 and V is TRBV5-4; D is unresolved. V shed 0 bases and J shed 0 bases, with 10 bases lying between them. In germline, CDR1 is SGHNT, CDR2 YYREEE (reference sequence). CDR3 length: 15 amino acids. CDR3 amino acids: CASSLAGASSYEQYF. For the CDR3, the DNA is TGTGCCAGCAGCTTGGCGGGCGCGAGCTCCTACGAGCAGTACTTC.

V is TRBV2 and J is TRBJ2-4; D is possibly TRBD1 or TRBD2 (5 bases each). V lost 5 bases and J 6 bases, leaving 11 bases between the germline ends. The CDR3 covers 13 residues. From germline, CDR1 is SNHLY and CDR2 FYNNEI. The chain's CDR3 is CASSREGRNIQYF. The CDR3 DNA reads TGTGCCAGCAGTCGCGAGGGGCGAAACATTCAGTACTTC.

The J gene is TRBJ1-1, the V gene TRBV28; D might be TRBD1 (5 bases). Per the germline V gene, CDR1 is MDHEN and CDR2 is SYDVKM. The CDR3 covers 13 residues. Trimming took off 4 bases at V and 3 bases at J, with 9 bases between the two ends. The CDR3: CASSSQGYTEAFF. The CDR3 coding sequence is TGTGCCAGCAGTTCCCAGGGCTACACTGAAGCTTTCTTT.

This clone was detected once. J is TRBJ1-2 and V is TRBV6-5; tentatively, D is TRBD1 (5 bases). Germline V lookup: CDR1 MNHEY, CDR2 SVGAGI. The germline V and J ends were trimmed by 5 bases and 3 bases, with 7 bases remaining between them. This CDR3 comprises 12 residues. The CDR3 nucleotides read TGTGCCAGCAGTCCAGGGTACTATGGCTACACCTTC. It translates to CASSPGYYGYTF.

The V gene is TRBV10-3, the J gene TRBJ2-7; 7 nucleotides line up with TRBD2. V trimming: 10 bases; J trimming: 3 bases; junction bases outside the gene matches: 12. The CDR3 totals 14 residues. Germline V gene sequence: CDR1 ENHRY, CDR2 SYGVKD. The CDR3 sequence: CATRRGGPLYEQYF. The CDR3 DNA is TGTGCCACCCGGCGCGGGGGACCCCTCTACGAGCAGTACTTC.

This clone was detected once. The genes are TRBV4-1 and TRBJ1-4; D not resolved. This CDR3 comprises 15 residues. The germline V gene has CDR1 MGHRA and CDR2 YSYEKL. Trimming left V 6 bases short and J 8 bases short, with 19 bases between. CDR3 bases: TGCGCCAGCAGAAGCGTGGGCCGGCGAGAAGAAAAACTGTTTTTT. Translated, it gives CASRSVGRREEKLFF.

This clone was observed once. This chain links TRBV4-1 with TRBJ2-1, with D perhaps TRBD1 (6 bases). The CDR3 totals 15 residues. From germline, CDR1 is MGHRA and CDR2 YSYEKL. Between the trimmed V and J ends, which lost 1 base and 7 bases, there was a span of 14 bases. This CDR3 is CASSQVLDRSNEQFF. CDR3 DNA: TGCGCCAGCAGCCAAGTTCTTGACAGGTCGAATGAGCAGTTCTTC.

The chain employs TRBV7-6 and TRBJ1-5, with D perhaps TRBD1 (5 bases). The V end lost 8 bases, the J end lost 6 bases, and 11 bases lay between the germline ends. The germline CDR1 and CDR2 sequences are SGHVS and FNYEAQ. The CDR3 contains 12 residues. CDR3 region: CASAYQGQPQHF. The CDR3, as DNA: TGTGCCAGCGCATATCAGGGTCAGCCCCAGCATTTT.

The chain joins TRBV10-3 to TRBJ2-7; the match to TRBD1 covers 11 bases. Germline V lookup: CDR1 ENHRY, CDR2 SYGVKD. Trimming at V came to 6 bases and at J to 0 bases, leaving 4 bases not matched to a gene. This CDR3 is built from 15 residues. The chain's CDR3 is CAIRAGTGGSYEQYF. The CDR3, as DNA: TGTGCCATCAGGGCCGGGACAGGGGGCTCCTACGAGCAGTACTTC.

The sample holds one count of this clone. At one boundary the junction diverges from the germline segment, which might be a read error. The V call is TRBV7-3, the J call TRBJ1-2, with TRBD1 matching 7 bases. Germline-derived CDR1 and CDR2 are SGHTA and FQGTGA. The CDR3 length is 14 residues. This chain's CDR3 is CASSLTPGGNGCTF. The CDR3 DNA follows: TGTGCCAGCAGCTTAACGCCAGGGGGGAATGGCTGCACCTTC.

This sequence joins TRBV5-5 and TRBJ1-2, with a tentative D call TRBD1 (6 bases). From germline, CDR1 is SGHKS and CDR2 YYEKEE (reference sequence). The V gene lost 0 bases and the J gene lost 2 bases, with 11 bases spanning the gap. The CDR3 contains 15 residues. DNA of the CDR3: TGTGCCAGCAGCTTGGCCGGGACATCAAACTATGGCTACACCTTC. Its translation: CASSLAGTSNYGYTF.

The chain combines TRBV11-2 with TRBJ2-2, with D unresolved. The V gene lost 5 bases and the J gene lost 0 bases, with 19 bases spanning the gap. This CDR3 spans 18 amino acids. Germline CDR1 SGHAT, CDR2 FQNNGV. CDR3 protein: CASSLRRGRSTNTGELFF. CDR3 DNA sequence: TGTGCCAGCAGCCTACGTCGAGGCAGGTCGACGAACACCGGGGAGCTGTTTTTT.

V is TRBV28 and J is TRBJ1-1, with TRBD1 as a possible D gene (5 bases). The germline V and J ends were trimmed by 3 bases and 6 bases, with 11 bases remaining between them. Germline lookup yields CDR1 MDHEN and CDR2 SYDVKM. CDR3 length: 13 residues. CDR3 in amino acids: CASSLPGVAEAFF. The CDR3 DNA is TGTGCCAGCAGTTTGCCGGGGGTGGCTGAAGCTTTCTTT.

The chain joins TRBV10-2 to TRBJ1-2; D not certain. Trimming removed 5 bases from V and 8 bases from J, with 15 bases in between. The CDR3 contains 13 residues. The germline V gene encodes CDR1 WSHSY and CDR2 SAAADI. CDR3 DNA sequence: TGCGCCAGCAGTCCGACAAGTGGAGTCGGCTACACCTTC. Translation gives CASSPTSGVGYTF.

V is TRBV9 and J is TRBJ2-6; TRBD2 might be the D (7 bases). This CDR3 has 18 amino acids. V lost 4 bases to trimming and J lost 2 bases, with 19 bases between them. Germline CDR1 is SGDLS and CDR2 is YYNGEE. DNA of the CDR3: TGTGCCAGCAGCCCCCTGGGGGGGCGGTTCCCTGGGGCCAACGTCCTGACTTTC. This codes for CASSPLGGRFPGANVLTF.

This clone has a single count. The J gene is TRBJ2-7, the V gene TRBV7-9; 7 bases are shared with TRBD1. The length of the CDR3 is 15 residues. In germline, CDR1 is SEHNR, CDR2 FQNEAQ (reference sequence). J was trimmed by 3 bases and V by 5 bases; bases with no gene match: 10. The CDR3 DNA follows: TGTGCCAGCAGCGGACCCGGGACAGCTAACTACGAGCAGTACTTC. Protein: CASSGPGTANYEQYF. The variable domain in full, with the rest retrieved from reference TRBV7-9 and TRBJ2-7, is DTGVSQNPRHKITKRGQNVTFRCDPISEHNRLYWYRQTLGQGPEFLTYFQNEAQLEKSRLLSDRFSAERPKGSFSTLEIQRTEQGDSAMYLCASSGPGTANYEQYFGPGTRLTVT.

This chain connects TRBV11-2 to TRBJ2-7, with 8 bases that match TRBD1. The J segment lost 3 bases and the V segment lost 0 bases, leaving 4 bases of the junction unmatched. This CDR3 is built from 15 residues. Looked up from germline, CDR1 is SGHAT and CDR2 is FQNNGV. CDR3 loop: CASSLDTGGYYEQYF. CDR3 DNA: TGTGCCAGCAGCTTAGATACAGGGGGTTACTACGAGCAGTACTTC. The full variable domain, in which reference TRBV11-2 and TRBJ2-7 provide the parts outside the CDR3, is EAGVAQSPRYKIIEKRQSVAFWCNPISGHATLYWYQQILGQGPKLLIQFQNNGVVDDSQLPKDRFSAERLKGVDSTLKIQPAKLEDSAVYLCASSLDTGGYYEQYFGPGTRLTVT.

In its sample, this clone was seen a few times. CDR3 residues: CASGGWNNQPQHF. As DNA, the CDR3 is TGTGCCAGCGGCGGGTGGAACAATCAGCCCCAGCATTTT. The chain employs TRBV6-1 and TRBJ1-5; D not certain. V lost 8 bases and J 3 bases, leaving 11 bases between the germline ends. CDR3 length: 13 residues. Germline assignment: CDR1 MNHNS and CDR2 SASEGT.

The chain employs TRBV5-1 and TRBJ1-1; TRBD1 might be the D (5 bases). V dropped 4 bases and J dropped 1 base, with 14 bases sitting between them. CDR1 SGHRS and CDR2 YFSETQ come from the germline V gene. The CDR3 runs to 15 residues. The CDR3 here is CASSLLGRANTEAFF. The CDR3 coding sequence is TGCGCCAGCAGCCTCCTCGGCAGGGCGAACACTGAAGCTTTCTTT.

The chain recombines TRBV5-5 with TRBJ1-1; no clear D. The V gene's germline CDR1 is SGHKS and CDR2 YYEKEE (reference sequence). This CDR3 comprises 16 residues. V lost 4 bases, J lost 1 base, and 17 bases lay in between. DNA of the CDR3: TGTGCCAGCAGCGGGGTTGTCGATGCGTGGAACACTGAAGCTTTCTTT. Translating it yields CASSGVVDAWNTEAFF.

J is TRBJ2-7 and V is TRBV4-1; the D gene could be TRBD1 or TRBD2 (5 bases each). The V gene's germline CDR1 is MGHRA and CDR2 YSYEKL. This CDR3 has 16 residues. Between the trimmed V and J ends, which lost 1 base and 3 bases, there was a span of 16 bases. CDR3 in DNA: TGCGCCAGCAGCCAAGGGCCGGGACGCCGGAACTACGAGCAGTACTTC. It yields the protein CASSQGPGRRNYEQYF.